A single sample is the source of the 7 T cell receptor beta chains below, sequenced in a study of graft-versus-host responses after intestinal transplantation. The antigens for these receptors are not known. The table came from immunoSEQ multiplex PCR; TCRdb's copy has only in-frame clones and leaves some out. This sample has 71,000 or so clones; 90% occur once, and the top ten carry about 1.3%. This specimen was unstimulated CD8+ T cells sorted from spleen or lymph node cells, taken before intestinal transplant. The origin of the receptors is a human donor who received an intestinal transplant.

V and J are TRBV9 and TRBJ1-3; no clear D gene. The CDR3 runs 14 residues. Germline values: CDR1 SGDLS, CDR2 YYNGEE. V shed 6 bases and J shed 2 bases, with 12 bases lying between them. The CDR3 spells CASNPSGAGNTIYF. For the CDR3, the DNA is TGTGCCAGCAACCCCTCGGGTGCTGGAAACACCATATATTTT.

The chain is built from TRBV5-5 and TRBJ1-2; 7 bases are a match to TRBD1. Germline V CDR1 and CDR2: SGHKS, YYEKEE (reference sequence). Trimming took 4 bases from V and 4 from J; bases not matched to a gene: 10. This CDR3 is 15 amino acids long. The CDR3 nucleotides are TGTGCCAGCAGCCTAGGACAGGTACAGTCCTATGGCTACACCTTC. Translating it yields CASSLGQVQSYGYTF.

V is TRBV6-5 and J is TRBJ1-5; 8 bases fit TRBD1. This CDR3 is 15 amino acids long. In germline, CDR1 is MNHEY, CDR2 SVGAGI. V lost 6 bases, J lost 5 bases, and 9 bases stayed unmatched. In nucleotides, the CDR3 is TGTGCCAGCAGCCCTAGACAGGGGAGCTATCAGCCCCAGCATTTT. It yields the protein CASSPRQGSYQPQHF.

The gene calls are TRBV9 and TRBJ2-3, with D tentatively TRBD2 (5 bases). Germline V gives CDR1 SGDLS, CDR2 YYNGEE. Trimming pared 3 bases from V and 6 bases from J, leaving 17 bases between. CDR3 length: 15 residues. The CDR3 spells CASSEGLASTDTQYF. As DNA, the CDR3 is TGTGCCAGCAGCGAAGGGTTAGCGTCCACGGATACGCAGTATTTT.

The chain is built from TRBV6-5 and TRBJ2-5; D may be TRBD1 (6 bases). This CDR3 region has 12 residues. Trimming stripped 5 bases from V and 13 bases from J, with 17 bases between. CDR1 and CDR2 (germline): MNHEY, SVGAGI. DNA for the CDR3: TGTGCCAGCAGTCCCTCCCGGGACACATCGTACTTC. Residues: CASSPSRDTSYF.

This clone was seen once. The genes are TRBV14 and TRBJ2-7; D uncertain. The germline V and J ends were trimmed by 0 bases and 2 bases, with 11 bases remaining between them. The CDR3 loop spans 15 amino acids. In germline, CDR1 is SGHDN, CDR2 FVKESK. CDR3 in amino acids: CASSQDWLSPYEQYF. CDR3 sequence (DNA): TGTGCCAGCAGCCAAGATTGGTTAAGCCCCTACGAGCAGTACTTC. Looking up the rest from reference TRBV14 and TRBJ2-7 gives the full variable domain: EAGVTQFPSHSVIEKGQTVTLRCDPISGHDNLYWYRRVMGKEIKFLLHFVKESKQDESGMPNNRFLAERTGGTYSTLKVQPAELEDSGVYFCASSQDWLSPYEQYFGPGTRLTVT.

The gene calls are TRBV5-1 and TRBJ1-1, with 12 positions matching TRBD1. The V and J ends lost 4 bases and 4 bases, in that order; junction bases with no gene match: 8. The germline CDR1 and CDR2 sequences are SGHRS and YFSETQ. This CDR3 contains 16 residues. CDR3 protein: CASSPGTGGWGTEAFF. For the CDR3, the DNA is TGCGCCAGCAGCCCCGGGACAGGGGGCTGGGGCACTGAAGCTTTCTTT.